This entry features one TCR beta chain sequence. Which antigen it targets is not known. No qualities accompany the bases; no much larger clone lies one base away. The library was obtained by the immunoSEQ multiplex PCR assay. TCRdb limited this immuneACCESS table to in-frame rearrangements with V and J called. A share of clones is missing; checked studies link under half to unresolved V genes, and the rest is unexplained. This sample has roughly 170,000 clones in its table, and approximately 92% of those were observed once. Of the sample, around 1.6% falls within the top ten clones. The data belong to a study of control samples from healthy donors and cancer patients (dated by TCRdb to 2020 to 2022). CDR1 and CDR2 were assigned from the germline V gene as SNHLY and FYNNEI. The CDR3 numbers 15 residues from cysteine through phenylalanine. Kept here is only the CDR3 DNA, which spans 45 bases and is read in frame from base 1. V is clipped by 6 bases and J by 2 bases, and the sequence between their germline boundaries is 14 bases long.

The material sequenced was blood. The V and J segments used are TRBV2 and TRBJ1-5; no D gene can be assigned with confidence. The sequence came from a man younger than 35 in good health. This receptor carries the CDR3 CASSPLREGNQPQHF. The DNA sequence is as follows: TGTGCCAGCAGCCCCTTAAGGGAGGGCAATCAGCCCCAGCATTTT. With the portions outside the CDR3 filled from the reference TRBV2 and TRBJ1-5 genes, the complete variable region becomes EPEVTQTPSHQVTQMGQEVILRCVPISNHLYFYWYRQILGQKVEFLVSFYNNEISEKSEIFDDQFSVERPDGSNFTLKIRSTKLEDSAMYFCASSPLREGNQPQHFGDGTRLSIL.